This TCR beta chain was obtained from a study of blood T cell repertoires in COVID-19. CDR3 length: 16 amino acids. The ends lost 5 bases at V and 2 bases at J; junction bases unmatched: 9. In germline, CDR1 is SGHTA, CDR2 FQGNSA. Assay: immunoSEQ multiplex PCR; the TCRdb copy retains only in-frame clones and omits some. The table lists under 300,000 clones, 84% of them singletons. The chain employs TRBV7-2 and TRBJ1-2; 9 nucleotides match TRBD1. The sequenced sample was peripheral blood. This receptor was obtained from a woman aged 40-49 years who had recovered from COVID-19. CDR3 sequence (DNA): TGTGCCAGCAGCCCCGACCCGGGACAGGGAAACTATGGCTACACCTTC. The encoded protein is CASSPDPGQGNYGYTF.